The clone carrying this T cell receptor beta chain turned up a few times. These data are taken from a study of blood T cell repertoires in COVID-19. Study-wide background: The United States, Italy and Spain supplied acute and convalescent COVID-19 samples.

Per the study methods: It was from reference gene primer amplification that nucleated cell counts were estimated. TCRdb's copy holds only in-frame clones and misses some; the assay was immunoSEQ multiplex PCR. That table supplies the V and J calls and clone size; D and trimming were determined from the DNA. The sample lists fewer than 200,000 clones; about four fifths were seen once. With 2 bases removed from V and 10 bases from J, the gap between germline ends came to 9 bases. CDR1 is LGHDT, CDR2 YNNKEL, per germline (reference sequence). CDR3 size: 12 residues. This clonotype originated in a woman aged 40 to 50 with COVID-19, enrolled during active disease. Sequenced: peripheral blood. The rearrangement uses TRBV3-1 (or the pseudogene TRBV3-2) and TRBJ1-3; D ambiguous. CDR3 sequence: CASSQTGMTIYF. The CDR3 bases are TGTGCCAGCAGCCAAACGGGTATGACCATATATTTT.